Given below is one TCR beta chain in context. UMI-labeled 5' RACE TRB cDNA libraries were prepared from the cells. TCRdb re-called the 5' RACE reads; every CDR3 protein appears as one record, without DNA. The sample has 45,000 to 55,000 distinct CDR3 sequences; the top ten hold roughly 15%. The sample originates from a study of CXCR3-negative and CXCR3-positive naive CD8 T cells. Every CD8+ subset sample held some 300,000 flow-sorted cells, done in triplicate. The length of the CDR3 is 18 residues. Germline CDR1 is MDHEN and CDR2 is SYDVKM. V is TRBV28 and J is TRBJ2-1; the TCRdb call, TRBD2, lacks DNA for checking. The source is a human donor in good health. Some clones in this sample may be carry-over from other donors' samples. Sequenced sample: memory CD8+ T cells from blood. This CDR3 is CASSFTSGGALTYNEQFF.